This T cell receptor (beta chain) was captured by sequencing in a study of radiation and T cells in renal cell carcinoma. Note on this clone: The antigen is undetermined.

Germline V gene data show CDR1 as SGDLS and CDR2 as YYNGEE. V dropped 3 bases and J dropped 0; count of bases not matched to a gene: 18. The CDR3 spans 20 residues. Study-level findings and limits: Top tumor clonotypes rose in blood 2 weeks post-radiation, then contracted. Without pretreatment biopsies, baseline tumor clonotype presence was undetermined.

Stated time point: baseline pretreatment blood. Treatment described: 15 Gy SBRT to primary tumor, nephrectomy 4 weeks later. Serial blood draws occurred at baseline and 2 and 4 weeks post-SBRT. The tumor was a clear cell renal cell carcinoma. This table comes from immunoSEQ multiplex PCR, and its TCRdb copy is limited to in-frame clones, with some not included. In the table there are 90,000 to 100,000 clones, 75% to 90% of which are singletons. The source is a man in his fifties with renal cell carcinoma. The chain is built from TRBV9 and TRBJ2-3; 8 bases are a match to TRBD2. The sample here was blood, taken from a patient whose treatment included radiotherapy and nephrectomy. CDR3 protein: CASSGGPAGLGRGSTDTQYF. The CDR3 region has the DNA TGTGCCAGCAGCGGAGGACCAGCGGGACTAGGGAGAGGGAGCACAGATACGCAGTATTTT.